Following are 22 T cell receptor beta chains from one sample sequenced in a study of CD8+ T cells in alopecia areata. Extraction of RNA preceded its reverse transcription into cDNA, which served as the sequencing template. TCRdb keeps only in-frame clones here, not all; method: immunoSEQ multiplex PCR. The sample carries approximately 150,000 clones, 55% to 65% recorded once. The specimen was CD4+ T cells sorted from blood. The origin of the receptors is a human donor in good health.

V gene TRBV29-1 combines with J gene TRBJ2-2; no definite D call. The germline V and J ends were trimmed by 6 bases and 4 bases, with 9 bases remaining between them. The CDR3 is 12 amino acids. The germline gives CDR1 SQVTM, CDR2 ANQGSEA. CDR3 region: CSVRPTTGELFF. CDR3 DNA sequence: TGCAGCGTGCGACCGACCACCGGGGAGCTGTTTTTT.

This chain uses TRBV29-1 with TRBJ2-2; tentative D call: TRBD1 (5 bases). This CDR3 is 13 amino acids long. Trimming cost V 5 bases and J 7 bases, with 14 bases left between them. The germline CDR1 and CDR2 sequences are SQVTM and ANQGSEA. This CDR3 is CSVPHRIGGELFF. CDR3 in DNA: TGCAGCGTTCCCCACAGGATCGGCGGGGAGCTGTTTTTT.

The rearrangement uses TRBV30 and TRBJ2-1; the match to TRBD2 covers 11 bases. V dropped 1 base and J dropped 9; count of bases not matched to a gene: 8. The germline CDR1 and CDR2 sequences are GTSNPN and SVGIG (reference sequence). The CDR3 runs to 15 residues. Here the CDR3 reads CAWSAISGRAAEQFF. As DNA, the CDR3 is TGTGCCTGGAGTGCCATTAGCGGGAGGGCCGCTGAGCAGTTCTTC.

The chain uses TRBV27 and TRBJ1-2; no clear D. Trimming took 7 bases from V and 4 from J, leaving 16 bases between them. This CDR3 is built from 14 residues. Germline V gene data show CDR1 as MNHEY and CDR2 as SMNVEV (reference sequence). The CDR3 loop is CASNTGGRGYGYTF. The CDR3 DNA sequence: TGTGCCAGCAATACGGGAGGGAGAGGCTATGGCTACACCTTC.

As concerns this clone: At the DNA level, this CDR3 is encoded by other sequences in the same sample as well. The rearrangement uses TRBV10-2 and TRBJ1-5, with a tentative D call TRBD1 (6 bases). The germline CDR1 and CDR2 sequences are WSHSY and SAAADI. V lost 0 bases, J lost 1 base, and 7 bases lay in between. This CDR3 is 15 amino acids long. The CDR3 region is CASSESGGSNQPQHF. In nucleotides, the CDR3 is TGCGCCAGCAGTGAGTCGGGGGGCAGCAATCAGCCCCAGCATTTT.

This chain's CDR3 is CASSVSRQGGQPQHF. The CDR3 DNA reads TGTGCCAGCTCCGTCTCTCGACAGGGAGGTCAGCCCCAGCATTTT. The J gene is TRBJ1-5, the V gene TRBV18; TRBD1 matches 7 bases. The CDR3 has 15 amino acids. In germline, CDR1 is KGHSH, CDR2 LQKENI. J gave up 6 bases and V 6 bases, and 11 bases lay outside the gene matches.

The chain combines TRBV6-5 with TRBJ1-5; 8 nucleotides line up with TRBD1. Germline V gene sequence: CDR1 MNHEY, CDR2 SVGAGI. V lost 0 bases and J lost 7; bases outside the gene matches: 5. The CDR3 runs 15 residues. In nucleotides, the CDR3 is TGTGCCAGCAGTTACTCCCAGGGGGCACGGCAGCCCCAGCATTTT. Translated: CASSYSQGARQPQHF.

The chain carries TRBV29-1 and TRBJ2-1; 9 bases line up with TRBD2. Germline V CDR1 and CDR2: SQVTM, ANQGSEA. With 5 bases clipped from V and 4 bases from J, the junction kept 6 bases outside the gene matches. The CDR3 is 14 amino acids. The chain's CDR3 is CSVPPAGGYNEQFF. CDR3 in DNA: TGCAGCGTTCCCCCGGCGGGAGGGTACAATGAGCAGTTCTTC.

This rearrangement joins TRBV19 to TRBJ1-5; D gene ambiguous. The CDR3 covers 16 residues. Per the germline V gene, CDR1 is LNHDA and CDR2 is SQIVND (reference sequence). Trimming pared 3 bases from V and 4 bases from J, leaving 16 bases between. The CDR3 DNA sequence: TGTGCCAGTAGTATCTCGGGCCCATGGGGAAATCAGCCCCAGCATTTT. As protein: CASSISGPWGNQPQHF. The whole variable domain, remainder taken from reference TRBV19 and TRBJ1-5, is DGGITQSPKYLFRKEGQNVTLSCEQNLNHDAMYWYRQDPGQGLRLIYYSQIVNDFQKGDIAEGYSVSREKKESFPLTVTSAQKNPTAFYLCASSISGPWGNQPQHFGDGTRLSIL.

Comments on this clone: Compared with germline, one end of the junction differs, possibly owing to a read error. The rearrangement joins TRBV4-1 to TRBJ2-5, with D unresolved. This CDR3 contains 11 residues. CDR1 is MGHRA, CDR2 YSYEKL, per germline. CDR3 residues: CASSHHETQYF. CDR3 DNA sequence: TGCGCCAGCAGCCACCACGAGACCCAGTACTTC.

This clone was detected ten times or more. J is TRBJ2-5 and V is TRBV28; perhaps D is TRBD1 or TRBD2 (5 bases each). Germline V gene data show CDR1 as MDHEN and CDR2 as SYDVKM. V was trimmed by 4 bases and J by 5 bases, leaving 20 bases between them. The CDR3 is 16 residues long. CDR3 amino acids: CASSSSWGLGRETQYF. CDR3 DNA sequence: TGTGCCAGCAGTTCGAGTTGGGGGTTGGGAAGGGAGACCCAGTACTTC.

The genes are TRBV7-8 and TRBJ2-2; D remains unclear. The germline V and J ends were trimmed by 0 bases and 0 bases, with 5 bases remaining between them. Germline V gene sequence: CDR1 SGHVS, CDR2 FQNEAQ. The CDR3 totals 15 residues. The CDR3 spells CASSLARANTGELFF. The DNA of the CDR3 is TGTGCCAGCAGCTTAGCTAGGGCGAACACCGGGGAGCTGTTTTTT. The full variable domain, rest sourced from reference TRBV7-8 and TRBJ2-2, is GAGVSQSPRYKVAKRGQDVALRCDPISGHVSLFWYQQALGQGPEFLTYFQNEAQLDKSGLPSDRFFAERPEGSVSTLKIQRTQQEDSAVYLCASSLARANTGELFFGEGSRLTVL.

The V and J genes are TRBV9 and TRBJ2-1; tentative D call: TRBD1 (5 bases). Looked up from germline, CDR1 is SGDLS and CDR2 is YYNGEE. V lost 3 bases and J 6 bases, leaving 13 bases between the germline ends. CDR3 length: 14 residues. CDR3 bases: TGTGCCAGCAGCGCCGTAGGAAGGGGCAATGAGCAGTTCTTC. It translates to CASSAVGRGNEQFF.

The chain uses TRBV29-1 and TRBJ2-5; tentatively, D is TRBD1 (6 bases). V lost 6 bases and J lost 4, with 12 bases in between. Germline assignment: CDR1 SQVTM and CDR2 ANQGSEA. The CDR3 runs to 12 residues. CDR3 protein: CSVIADRETQYF. CDR3 DNA sequence: TGCAGCGTCATCGCGGACAGAGAGACCCAGTACTTC.

The gene calls are TRBV30 and TRBJ2-5; 9 nucleotides line up with TRBD1. Trimming took 3 bases from V and 1 from J; bases not matched to a gene: 3. CDR3 size: 14 residues. Germline-derived CDR1 and CDR2 are GTSNPN and SVGIG (reference sequence). CDR3 loop: CAWRGTGSQETQYF. The CDR3 DNA is TGTGCCTGGAGGGGGACAGGGAGCCAAGAGACCCAGTACTTC.

The chain is built from TRBV10-3 and TRBJ2-1; 11 bases map to TRBD2. Germline assignment: CDR1 ENHRY and CDR2 SYGVKD. The CDR3 totals 15 residues. The V and J ends lost 4 bases and 6 bases, in that order; junction bases with no gene match: 5. CDR3 protein: CAISGLAGRGNEQFF. The CDR3 nucleotides read TGTGCCATCAGTGGACTAGCGGGACGAGGCAATGAGCAGTTCTTC.

The rearrangement links TRBV29-1 to TRBJ2-4; D unresolved. CDR1 and CDR2 (germline): SQVTM, ANQGSEA. The CDR3 consists of 11 residues. Trimming took 6 bases from V and 7 from J, leaving 10 bases between them. The CDR3 loop reads CSVGAMNIQYF. The CDR3 nucleotides are TGCAGCGTCGGTGCCATGAACATTCAGTACTTC.

The chain carries TRBV9 and TRBJ2-7; TRBD2 agrees at 8 bases. Germline CDR1 is SGDLS and CDR2 is YYNGEE. CDR3 length equals 16 residues. Trimming at V came to 0 bases and at J to 4 bases, leaving 9 bases not matched to a gene. The CDR3 spells CASSVVPSGSSYEQYF. CDR3 nucleotide sequence: TGTGCCAGCAGCGTAGTACCCAGCGGGAGTAGTTACGAGCAGTACTTC.

The rearrangement joins TRBV28 to TRBJ2-3; the D gene is possibly TRBD2 (5 bases). Germline V lookup: CDR1 MDHEN, CDR2 SYDVKM. V was cut by 8 bases and J by 9 bases, with 12 bases left in between. The CDR3 consists of 11 residues. CDR3 in DNA: TGTGCCAGCTTTGGCCGGGAAACGCAGTATTTT. Translating gives CASFGRETQYF.

The chain employs TRBV5-1 and TRBJ2-1; 9 nucleotides agree with TRBD2. This CDR3 comprises 15 residues. V shed 5 bases and J 6 bases; nucleotides not matched to a gene: 9. The germline V gene encodes CDR1 SGHRS and CDR2 YFSETQ. CDR3 nucleotide sequence: TGCGCCAGCAGTATGATTAGCGGGAGCATCAATGAGCAGTTCTTC. Its protein is CASSMISGSINEQFF.

CDR3 DNA: TGCGCCAGCAGCTCAACTGCAGGGTTAGGGGGCTACACCTTC. This sequence encodes CASSSTAGLGGYTF. The rearrangement joins TRBV5-1 to TRBJ1-2; tentatively, D is TRBD1 (5 bases). The germline V gene has CDR1 SGHRS and CDR2 YFSETQ. V was pared by 3 bases and J by 8 bases, with 17 bases between. This CDR3 is 14 amino acids long.

This chain connects TRBV29-1 to TRBJ2-6; perhaps TRBD1 as D (5 bases). The CDR3 is 15 amino acids. The germline V gene has CDR1 SQVTM and CDR2 ANQGSEA. Trimming took 4 bases from V and 4 from J, leaving 14 bases between them. CDR3: CSVGYQGSGANVLTF. CDR3 DNA: TGCAGCGTTGGGTATCAGGGTTCCGGGGCCAACGTCCTGACTTTC.